This is a list of T cell receptor beta chains from one sample in a study of T cell changes during pregnancy in multiple sclerosis. Repertoires were generated with immunoSEQ multiplex PCR, while TCRdb's copy carries only in-frame clones and drops some. The data contain under 95,000 clones, approximately 92% of them singletons. Sequenced here: peripheral blood, sampled after pregnancy. Receptor source: a female donor with multiple sclerosis, enrolled in a pregnancy study. Both conserved end residues are part of each CDR3. Fields, in order: V gene, D gene, clone size, J gene, CDR3 protein, CDR3 DNA. A D gene is named only where the DNA matches it firmly. The size entry is marked missing in some rows and otherwise reads once, few, many or a size class.

v_call: TRBV4-1
d_call: -
clone_size: -
j_call: TRBJ1-1
cdr3_aa: CASSQDNDGTDEAFF
cdr3_nt: TGCGCCAGCAGCCAAGATAACGACGGAACAGATGAAGCTTTCTTT

v_call: TRBV5-1
d_call: TRBD2
clone_size: -
j_call: TRBJ2-7
cdr3_aa: CASSQRGPSYEQYF
cdr3_nt: TGCGCCAGCAGCCAGCGGGGGCCATCCTACGAGCAGTACTTC

v_call: TRBV27
d_call: TRBD1
clone_size: -
j_call: TRBJ1-1
cdr3_aa: CASSSPGQGNTEAFF
cdr3_nt: TGTGCCAGCAGCTCCCCGGGACAGGGGAACACTGAAGCTTTCTTT

v_call: TRBV20-1
d_call: -
clone_size: -
j_call: TRBJ1-2
cdr3_aa: CSAPGGYTF
cdr3_nt: TGCAGTGCTCCGGGGGGCTACACCTTC

v_call: TRBV18
d_call: -
clone_size: -
j_call: TRBJ1-2
cdr3_aa: CASSPVRGDYGYTF
cdr3_nt: TGTGCCAGCTCACCAGTCAGGGGAGACTATGGCTACACCTTC

v_call: TRBV7-2
d_call: TRBD2
clone_size: once
j_call: TRBJ2-1
cdr3_aa: CASSSRTSPVLEQFF
cdr3_nt: TGTGCCAGCAGCTCCAGGACTAGTCCCGTACTGGAGCAGTTCTTC

v_call: TRBV10-3
d_call: TRBD1
clone_size: -
j_call: TRBJ1-1
cdr3_aa: CAIRDRGHTEAFF
cdr3_nt: TGTGCCATCAGAGACAGGGGGCACACTGAAGCTTTCTTT

v_call: TRBV7-6
d_call: -
clone_size: -
j_call: TRBJ1-3
cdr3_aa: CASSQQASGNTIYF
cdr3_nt: TGTGCCAGCAGCCAACAGGCATCTGGAAACACCATATATTTT

v_call: TRBV27
d_call: -
clone_size: -
j_call: TRBJ2-7
cdr3_aa: CASSLAGHSTYEQYF
cdr3_nt: TGTGCCAGCAGTTTAGCGGGGCACTCAACCTACGAGCAGTACTTC

v_call: TRBV5-6
d_call: -
clone_size: -
j_call: TRBJ1-2
cdr3_aa: CASSLVAVTHGYTF
cdr3_nt: TGTGCCAGCAGCTTGGTAGCTGTTACCCATGGCTACACCTTC

v_call: TRBV30
d_call: -
clone_size: -
j_call: TRBJ2-1
cdr3_aa: CAWSEQGLNEQFF
cdr3_nt: TGTGCCTGGAGTGAACAGGGTTTGAATGAGCAGTTCTTC

v_call: TRBV7-9
d_call: -
clone_size: -
j_call: TRBJ1-1
cdr3_aa: CASRLDPSGKAFF
cdr3_nt: TGTGCCAGCCGACTCGACCCCTCGGGGAAAGCTTTCTTT

v_call: TRBV9
d_call: TRBD2
clone_size: -
j_call: TRBJ2-3
cdr3_aa: CASTSGGTDTQYF
cdr3_nt: TGTGCCAGCACGAGCGGGGGCACAGATACGCAGTATTTT

v_call: TRBV7-3
d_call: -
clone_size: -
j_call: TRBJ2-5
cdr3_aa: CASSLRLGGGETQYF
cdr3_nt: TGTGCCAGCAGCTTAAGGTTGGGCGGCGGGGAGACCCAGTACTTC

v_call: TRBV5-1
d_call: -
clone_size: -
j_call: TRBJ2-1
cdr3_aa: CASSLGGNSYNEQFF
cdr3_nt: TGCGCCAGCAGCTTGGGCGGGAACTCCTACAATGAGCAGTTCTTC

v_call: TRBV2
d_call: TRBD2
clone_size: -
j_call: TRBJ2-2
cdr3_aa: CASSEGLAGTGELFF
cdr3_nt: TGTGCCAGCAGTGAAGGACTAGCGGGAACCGGGGAGCTGTTTTTT

v_call: TRBV10-3
d_call: TRBD1
clone_size: -
j_call: TRBJ2-1
cdr3_aa: CAISASGTGKNFF
cdr3_nt: TGTGCCATCAGTGCATCCGGGACAGGGAAGAACTTCTTC

v_call: TRBV28
d_call: TRBD1
clone_size: -
j_call: TRBJ2-1
cdr3_aa: CASSSYTGTGYNEQFF
cdr3_nt: TGTGCCAGCAGTTCCTACACCGGGACAGGCTACAATGAGCAGTTCTTC

v_call: TRBV7-8
d_call: -
clone_size: few
j_call: TRBJ1-1
cdr3_aa: CASSLMGGEGTEAFF
cdr3_nt: TGTGCCAGCAGCTTAATGGGAGGAGAGGGCACTGAAGCTTTCTTT

v_call: TRBV30
d_call: -
clone_size: -
j_call: TRBJ1-2
cdr3_aa: CAWSVLRVGYTF
cdr3_nt: TGTGCCTGGAGTGTACTCAGGGTAGGCTACACCTTC

v_call: TRBV10-1
d_call: TRBD1
clone_size: -
j_call: TRBJ1-1
cdr3_aa: CASSGVRGSNTEAFF
cdr3_nt: TGCGCCAGCAGTGGTGTCAGGGGGTCGAACACTGAAGCTTTCTTT

v_call: TRBV19
d_call: -
clone_size: -
j_call: TRBJ2-2
cdr3_aa: CASSIGPEKAGAGELFF
cdr3_nt: TGTGCCAGTAGTATAGGGCCCGAAAAGGCGGGTGCCGGGGAGCTGTTTTTT

v_call: TRBV18
d_call: -
clone_size: -
j_call: TRBJ2-7
cdr3_aa: CASSPSRGVDHEQYF
cdr3_nt: TGTGCCAGCTCACCCTCGCGCGGGGTTGACCACGAGCAGTACTTC

v_call: TRBV2
d_call: TRBD1
clone_size: -
j_call: TRBJ2-2
cdr3_aa: CASLWDRANTGELFF
cdr3_nt: TGTGCCAGCCTATGGGACAGGGCGAACACCGGGGAGCTGTTTTTT

v_call: TRBV19
d_call: -
clone_size: -
j_call: TRBJ1-1
cdr3_aa: CASSNRGMNTEAFF
cdr3_nt: TGTGCCAGTAGTAATAGAGGAATGAACACTGAAGCTTTCTTT

v_call: TRBV5-6
d_call: TRBD2
clone_size: -
j_call: TRBJ2-7
cdr3_aa: CASIRLAGGLWGEQYF
cdr3_nt: TGTGCCAGCATCCGACTAGCGGGAGGGCTTTGGGGCGAGCAGTACTTC

v_call: TRBV4-1
d_call: -
clone_size: -
j_call: TRBJ1-1
cdr3_aa: CASSQGPGLNTEAFF
cdr3_nt: TGCGCCAGCAGCCAAGGCCCGGGACTCAACACTGAAGCTTTCTTT

v_call: TRBV20-1
d_call: TRBD2
clone_size: -
j_call: TRBJ2-3
cdr3_aa: CSATGGPLQYF
cdr3_nt: TGCAGTGCTACGGGAGGGCCATTGCAGTATTTT

v_call: TRBV20-1
d_call: -
clone_size: -
j_call: TRBJ1-2
cdr3_aa: CSARVGDGYTF
cdr3_nt: TGCAGTGCTAGAGTAGGGGATGGCTACACCTTC

v_call: TRBV5-1
d_call: -
clone_size: -
j_call: TRBJ2-2
cdr3_aa: CASLRFGGTNTGELFF
cdr3_nt: TGCGCCAGCCTCCGGTTCGGGGGTACGAACACCGGGGAGCTGTTTTTT

v_call: TRBV7-2
d_call: -
clone_size: -
j_call: TRBJ1-2
cdr3_aa: CASSLTGEGGYTF
cdr3_nt: TGTGCCAGCAGCTTGACAGGCGAGGGCGGCTACACCTTC

v_call: TRBV11-2
d_call: TRBD2
clone_size: -
j_call: TRBJ2-7
cdr3_aa: CASSPIQRTSGRRYEQYF
cdr3_nt: TGTGCCAGCAGCCCAATACAACGAACTAGCGGGAGGCGGTACGAGCAGTACTTC

v_call: TRBV30
d_call: -
clone_size: -
j_call: TRBJ2-6
cdr3_aa: CAWATGHSSGANVLTF
cdr3_nt: TGTGCCTGGGCCACAGGGCACAGCTCTGGGGCCAACGTCCTGACTTTC

v_call: TRBV5-6
d_call: TRBD1
clone_size: once
j_call: TRBJ1-3
cdr3_aa: CASSGRDRESGNTIYF
cdr3_nt: TGTGCCAGCAGCGGCCGGGACAGGGAGTCCGGAAACACCATATATTTT

v_call: TRBV19
d_call: -
clone_size: -
j_call: TRBJ1-2
cdr3_aa: CAGSIVEGVRGYTF
cdr3_nt: TGTGCCGGTAGTATAGTAGAGGGGGTTCGCGGCTACACCTTC

v_call: TRBV6-5
d_call: -
clone_size: -
j_call: TRBJ1-5
cdr3_aa: CASSPPEGPQHF
cdr3_nt: TGTGCCAGCAGCCCACCCGAGGGGCCCCAGCATTTT

v_call: TRBV12-2
d_call: -
clone_size: -
j_call: TRBJ2-7
cdr3_aa: CASRLAGTTYEQYF
cdr3_nt: TGTGCAAGTCGCTTAGCGGGGACTACCTACGAGCAGTACTTC

v_call: TRBV5-6
d_call: -
clone_size: -
j_call: TRBJ2-6
cdr3_aa: CASSLELISGANVLTF
cdr3_nt: TGTGCCAGCAGCTTGGAACTGATCTCTGGGGCCAACGTCCTGACTTTC

v_call: TRBV6-1
d_call: -
clone_size: -
j_call: TRBJ1-1
cdr3_aa: CASSDPGLNTEAFF
cdr3_nt: TGTGCCAGCAGTGATCCGGGATTGAACACTGAAGCTTTCTTT

v_call: TRBV5-1
d_call: -
clone_size: -
j_call: TRBJ1-6
cdr3_aa: CASSLAGAHNSPLHF
cdr3_nt: TGCGCCAGCAGCTTGGCCGGAGCCCATAATTCACCCCTCCACTTT

v_call: TRBV15
d_call: -
clone_size: -
j_call: TRBJ1-1
cdr3_aa: CATSRSMDKTNTEAFF
cdr3_nt: TGTGCCACCAGCAGATCGATGGACAAAACGAACACTGAAGCTTTCTTT

v_call: TRBV15
d_call: -
clone_size: -
j_call: TRBJ2-2
cdr3_aa: CATSRDPLQGLNTGELFF
cdr3_nt: TGTGCCACCAGCAGAGACCCCCTCCAGGGGTTAAACACCGGGGAGCTGTTTTTT

v_call: TRBV5-1
d_call: TRBD2
clone_size: -
j_call: TRBJ2-1
cdr3_aa: CASSPGLAGVNEQFF
cdr3_nt: TGCGCCAGCAGCCCCGGGCTAGCGGGAGTAAATGAGCAGTTCTTC

v_call: TRBV2
d_call: TRBD1
clone_size: -
j_call: TRBJ1-1
cdr3_aa: CASSESPSTGGNTEAFF
cdr3_nt: TGTGCCAGCAGTGAATCCCCTTCGACAGGGGGCAACACTGAAGCTTTCTTT

v_call: TRBV30
d_call: TRBD2
clone_size: -
j_call: TRBJ2-3
cdr3_aa: CAWSGGRGGSDTQYF
cdr3_nt: TGTGCCTGGAGTGGAGGGCGGGGGGGATCAGATACGCAGTATTTT

v_call: TRBV7-2
d_call: -
clone_size: -
j_call: TRBJ1-3
cdr3_aa: CASSLLGARGNTIYF
cdr3_nt: TGTGCCAGCAGCTTATTAGGGGCAAGAGGAAACACCATATATTTT

v_call: TRBV5-8
d_call: TRBD1
clone_size: -
j_call: TRBJ2-1
cdr3_aa: CASSLFPGQGWYEQFF
cdr3_nt: TGTGCCAGCAGCTTGTTTCCCGGACAGGGTTGGTATGAGCAGTTCTTC

v_call: TRBV6-1
d_call: TRBD1
clone_size: -
j_call: TRBJ1-2
cdr3_aa: CASSATRQGAGGYTF
cdr3_nt: TGTGCCAGCAGTGCGACTAGACAGGGGGCTGGAGGCTACACCTTC

v_call: TRBV27
d_call: -
clone_size: -
j_call: TRBJ1-2
cdr3_aa: CASSATDRPLYGYTF
cdr3_nt: TGTGCCAGCAGTGCAACGGACAGACCACTCTATGGCTACACCTTC

v_call: TRBV7-6
d_call: -
clone_size: -
j_call: TRBJ1-6
cdr3_aa: CASSLEAANSPLHF
cdr3_nt: TGTGCCAGCAGCTTAGAAGCGGCGAATTCACCCCTCCACTTT

v_call: TRBV9
d_call: TRBD2
clone_size: -
j_call: TRBJ2-1
cdr3_aa: CASSVAGGRIYNEQFF
cdr3_nt: TGTGCCAGCAGCGTAGCCGGCGGGAGGATCTACAATGAGCAGTTCTTC

v_call: TRBV29-1
d_call: TRBD1
clone_size: -
j_call: TRBJ1-2
cdr3_aa: CSVEGQGLGYTF
cdr3_nt: TGCAGCGTTGAGGGACAGGGGCTTGGCTACACCTTC

v_call: TRBV9
d_call: -
clone_size: -
j_call: TRBJ2-2
cdr3_aa: CASSVDRSGELFF
cdr3_nt: TGTGCCAGCAGCGTTGACAGATCCGGGGAGCTGTTTTTT